This T cell receptor beta chain was recorded in a study of shared clonotypes between healthy human individuals. Sequencing used immunoSEQ multiplex PCR; TCRdb keeps in-frame clones, though not all of them. Of around 2,000,000 clones listed, roughly 94% are singletons. The CDR3 is 12 residues long. With 7 bases removed from V and 1 base from J, the gap between germline ends came to 7 bases. Germline V CDR1 and CDR2: MNHEY, SVGAGI. The receptor was derived from a man aged 18 to 29 in good health. Sequencing was performed on naive CD4+ T cells sorted from blood. This sample's subset: CD45RA+ positively selected. This chain connects TRBV6-5 to TRBJ2-5, with D unclear. CDR3 loop: CASKHLQETQYF. In DNA form, the CDR3 reads TGTGCCAGCAAACACCTCCAAGAGACCCAGTACTTC.